The source of this T cell receptor beta chain is a study of blood T cell repertoires in COVID-19. Assay used: immunoSEQ multiplex PCR; TCRdb lists only in-frame clones, some missing. The sample lists about 140,000 clones, approximately 85% occurring once. CDR1 is PRHDT, CDR2 FYEKMQ, per germline (reference sequence). The V segment lost 5 bases and the J segment 0 bases; nucleotides outside the gene matches: 10. The CDR3 runs to 16 residues. Specimen: peripheral blood. The sequence derives from a woman of 80 years or more with acute or convalescent COVID-19. The J gene is TRBJ2-7, the V gene TRBV13; 7 positions agree with TRBD2. The CDR3 sequence: CASSPPLAESSYEQYF. CDR3 in DNA: TGTGCCAGCAGCCCCCCGCTAGCGGAAAGCTCCTACGAGCAGTACTTC.